The clone carrying this TCR beta chain was picked up many times. As yet, its antigen is unknown. Germline V gene lookup returns CDR1 SGDLS and CDR2 YYNGEE. There are 15 residues in the CDR3. V gave up 3 bases and J gave up 0 bases, with 13 bases separating them. The source of the sample is a study of T cells after yellow fever vaccination. TCRdb re-analysed the 5' RACE reads in MiXCR, keeping a single row per CDR3 protein. The table lists about 120,000 distinct CDR3 sequences, 6.5% to 9% of them singletons. Broader study findings: Weaker overall, the secondary response nonetheless peaked faster (day 5 versus 15). Among primary-vaccination clones, most reappeared after the booster, at 95% to 96% for CD4 and 85% to 90% for CD8.

The TCR originated in a young man who received the YFV17D yellow fever vaccine. The starting material was CD8+ T cells sorted from PBMCs, obtained 45 days after the yellow fever booster vaccination. The gene calls are TRBV9 and TRBJ2-7; perhaps TRBD2 as D (6 bases). CDR3 amino acids: CASSETGTSSYEQYF. DNA for the CDR3: TGTGCCAGCAGCGAAACCGGGACTTCCTCCTACGAGCAGTACTTC.